This T cell receptor (beta chain) was sequenced for a study of blood T cell repertoires in COVID-19. Turning to the study itself: Specimens from acute and convalescent COVID-19 originated in the United States, Italy and Spain. Nucleic acid was either cDNA or gDNA, and it came from T cells, B-cell-depleted T cells, or PBMCs.

Germline CDR1 is SEHNR and CDR2 is FQNEAQ (reference sequence). Trimming cost V 2 bases and J 7 bases, with 8 bases left between them. The CDR3 length is 12 residues. As originally analysed: Estimates of nucleated cell counts were drawn from the amplification of reference gene primers. This table comes from immunoSEQ multiplex PCR, and its TCRdb copy is limited to in-frame clones, with some not included. The V and J calls and clone size were taken over from that table, and D and trimming were inferred from the DNA. The sample lists more than 95,000 clones; over 75% were seen once. Source material: peripheral blood. The TCR was taken from a human donor in a cohort sampled during active or convalescent COVID-19. The rearrangement links TRBV7-9 to TRBJ1-1; no firm D call. CDR3 in amino acids: CASSLIFIEAFF. The CDR3 coding sequence is TGTGCCAGCAGCTTAATTTTTATTGAAGCTTTCTTT.